This section outlines one T cell receptor beta chain sequence together with its context. These data belong to a study of blood T cell repertoires in COVID-19. Study-wide context: Samples of COVID-19 (acute and convalescent) were obtained from the United States, Italy and Spain.

Germline CDR1 and CDR2: MDHEN and SYDVKM. CDR3 length: 15 residues. The V and J ends lost 5 bases and 4 bases respectively, with 17 bases between them. Original methodology: The assay estimated nucleated cells by amplifying reference gene primers. Data came from immunoSEQ multiplex PCR; TCRdb stores just in-frame clones and leaves some out. V, J and clone size are those of that table, while D and trimming were read from the DNA. The sample shows over 85,000 clones, about 80% of them seen only once. The rearrangement links TRBV28 to TRBJ1-2; D might be TRBD1 (6 bases). The source is a man aged 65-85 years with acute or convalescent COVID-19. The sequenced material came from peripheral blood. CDR3 loop: CASSPTGKFGYGYTF. The CDR3 DNA is TGTGCCAGCAGTCCCACAGGGAAGTTTGGCTATGGCTACACCTTC.